This T cell receptor beta chain was documented in a study of molecular identifiers for immune sequencing clone quantification. General study points: Clones above 20 RNA copies held over 99% of effector molecules, under 1% in naive cells. Shared barcodes on identical TCR molecules could underestimate the sizes of highly expanded clones.

The CDR3 sequence is 12 residues long. V lost 6 bases and J lost 12, with 15 bases in between. MiXCR, run by TCRdb on the PCR reads, gives a single entry per CDR3 protein. The data hold 250,000 to 350,000 distinct CDR3 sequences, with 20% to 25% observed a single time. About this clonotype itself: Its antigen remains unidentified.

The chain recombines TRBV12-3 or TRBV12-4 with TRBJ2-1, with D possibly TRBD2 on 6 matching bases. The specimen was naive CD8+ T cells from blood, with Jurkat cell RNA spiked in. Stated subset: FACS-sorted CD8+CD4-CCR7+CD45RA+ naive T cells. The TCR was taken from a human donor in good health. Some libraries in this study had Jurkat cell RNA spiked in. CDR3 sequence: CASSPGAGGQFF. The CDR3 coding sequence is TGTGCCAGCAGCCCGGGAGCTGGCGGGCAGTTCTTC.